A single sample gave rise to the 24 T cell receptor beta chains below, sequenced in a study of blood T cell repertoires in COVID-19. Assay: immunoSEQ multiplex PCR; the TCRdb copy retains only in-frame clones and omits some. This sample has around 200,000 clones, with roughly 80% found just once. The sequencing input was peripheral blood. All receptors come from a human donor in a cohort sampled during active COVID-19.

This chain uses TRBV7-9 with TRBJ2-1; 12 bases are shared with TRBD2. V was pared by 6 bases and J by 7 bases, with 13 bases of the junction left unmatched. This CDR3 is built from 17 residues. The germline gives CDR1 SEHNR, CDR2 FQNEAQ (reference sequence). The CDR3 is CASRATSGTSGWNEQFF. The DNA of the CDR3 is TGTGCCAGCAGAGCGACTTCCGGGACTAGCGGGTGGAATGAGCAGTTCTTC.

J is TRBJ2-2 and V is TRBV10-3; D possibly corresponds to TRBD2 (5 bases). The CDR3 runs to 13 residues. Deletions cut 8 bases from V and 2 bases from J, with 9 bases between. CDR1 ENHRY and CDR2 SYGVKD come from the germline V gene. The CDR3 nucleotides read TGTGCCATCCTAGCAGAAAACACCGGGGAGCTGTTTTTT. Protein sequence: CAILAENTGELFF.

The chain employs TRBV7-2 and TRBJ1-2, with D possibly matching TRBD1 (5 bases). V was trimmed by 2 bases and J by 7 bases, leaving 8 bases between them. Germline loops: CDR1 SGHTA, CDR2 FQGNSA. The CDR3 extends over 12 amino acids. Here the CDR3 reads CASSLFRGGYTF. In DNA, the CDR3 is TGTGCCAGCAGCTTATTTAGGGGTGGCTACACCTTC.

The chain uses TRBV5-8 and TRBJ1-6, with 10 nucleotides matching TRBD1. Germline trimming cut 4 bases from V and 10 bases from J; bases unmatched to any gene: 8. In germline, CDR1 is SGHTS, CDR2 YDEGEE. This CDR3 is built from 15 residues. CDR3 in DNA: TGTGCCAGCAGCCCTAGACAGGGGGCTTGGTCACCCCTCCACTTT. It is translated as CASSPRQGAWSPLHF.

The V and J genes are TRBV28 and TRBJ2-7; TRBD1 matches 8 bases. The germline gives CDR1 MDHEN, CDR2 SYDVKM. The ends lost 5 bases at V and 7 bases at J; junction bases unmatched: 13. The CDR3 runs 15 residues. The CDR3 bases are TGTGCCAGCAGTCGCCCCGGGACAGGCCGGGAAGAGCAGTACTTC. It encodes CASSRPGTGREEQYF.

This CDR3 is CASSVEAGSSYNEQFF. CDR3 DNA: TGTGCCAGCAGCGTAGAAGCGGGGAGCTCCTACAATGAGCAGTTCTTC. The genes are TRBV9 and TRBJ2-1, with 7 bases that match TRBD2. Trimming cost V 0 bases and J 0 bases; bases outside gene matches: 3. CDR1 and CDR2 from the germline V gene are SGDLS and YYNGEE. The CDR3 extends over 16 amino acids.

The chain has TRBV11-3 and TRBJ2-1, with unresolved D. The V end lost 1 base, the J end lost 4 bases, and 14 bases lay between the germline ends. CDR1 is SGHNT, CDR2 YENEEA, per germline. The CDR3 extends over 16 amino acids. CDR3 nucleotide sequence: TGTGCCAGCAGCTTAGGAGGTGGCGACCTATACAATGAGCAGTTCTTC. Translation: CASSLGGGDLYNEQFF. The full variable domain, in which reference TRBV11-3 and TRBJ2-1 provide the parts outside the CDR3, is EAGVVQSPRYKIIEKKQPVAFWCNPISGHNTLYWYLQNLGQGPELLIRYENEEAVDDSQLPKDRFSAERLKGVDSTLKIQPAELGDSAVYLCASSLGGGDLYNEQFFGPGTRLTVL.

This chain connects TRBV29-1 to TRBJ2-7, with TRBD2 matching over 11 bases. V shed 7 bases and J 7 bases; nucleotides not matched to a gene: 21. CDR1 is SQVTM and CDR2 is ANQGSEA in the germline V gene. There are 17 residues in the CDR3. The CDR3, as DNA: TGCAGCGCGAGAGTAGCGGGAGGGGTTTCATTTAGTGGAGAGCAGTACTTC. It codes for CSARVAGGVSFSGEQYF.

V and J are TRBV6-2 or TRBV6-3 and TRBJ1-5; maybe TRBD1 (6 bases). The V and J ends lost 0 bases and 0 bases respectively, with 18 bases between them. Per germline, CDR1 MNHEY and CDR2 SVGEGT. The length of the CDR3 is 19 residues. The CDR3 here is CASSYSRGRAQYSNQPQHF. The CDR3 coding sequence is TGTGCCAGCAGTTACTCGAGGGGGAGGGCCCAATATAGCAATCAGCCCCAGCATTTT.

This clone occurred a few times. The chain couples TRBV6-2 or TRBV6-3 to TRBJ1-6, with D hard to call. The V gene lost 6 bases and the J gene lost 7 bases, with 16 bases spanning the gap. Germline loops: CDR1 MNHEY, CDR2 SVGEGT. The CDR3 contains 15 residues. The CDR3 DNA sequence: TGTGCCAGCAGCCCAGAGACTGGGAGCAATTCACCCCTCCACTTT. This sequence encodes CASSPETGSNSPLHF.

The chain joins TRBV5-4 to TRBJ2-7, with D perhaps matching TRBD1 (5 bases). The V gene lost 0 bases and the J gene lost 2 bases, with 18 bases spanning the gap. This CDR3 comprises 17 residues. Germline CDR1 reads SGHNT; CDR2 reads YYREEE (reference sequence). The CDR3 spells CASSLGARQSATYEQYF. In nucleotides, the CDR3 is TGTGCCAGCAGCTTGGGGGCCCGACAGTCGGCGACCTACGAGCAGTACTTC. Drawing the rest from reference TRBV5-4 and TRBJ2-7, the complete variable domain is ETGVTQSPTHLIKTRGQQVTLRCSSQSGHNTVSWYQQALGQGPQFIFQYYREEENGRGNFPPRFSGLQFPNYSSELNVNALELDDSALYLCASSLGARQSATYEQYFGPGTRLTVT.

V and J are TRBV6-2 or TRBV6-3 and TRBJ1-6, with TRBD1 identical over 9 bases. The V and J ends lost 6 bases and 5 bases, in that order; junction bases with no gene match: 8. CDR3 length: 16 residues. Germline V CDR1 and CDR2: MNHEY, SVGEGT. CDR3: CASSLYGTGNNSPLHF. The CDR3 nucleotides are TGTGCCAGCAGCCTCTACGGGACAGGGAATAATTCACCCCTCCACTTT.

This clone was seen just once. The chain joins TRBV5-5 to TRBJ2-7; no definite D call. CDR3 length: 14 residues. Germline assignment: CDR1 SGHKS and CDR2 YYEKEE (reference sequence). The germline V and J ends were trimmed by 0 bases and 0 bases, with 7 bases remaining between them. The CDR3 here is CASSLDQISYEQYF. In DNA form, the CDR3 reads TGTGCCAGCAGCTTGGATCAGATCTCCTACGAGCAGTACTTC.

This clone was counted between two and nine times. The genes are TRBV12-3 or TRBV12-4 and TRBJ1-4; no reliable D call. V was cut by 5 bases and J by 5 bases, with 6 bases left in between. The CDR3 covers 12 residues. Here the CDR3 reads CASSPGNEKLFF. The CDR3 coding sequence is TGTGCCAGCAGTCCGGGAAATGAAAAACTGTTTTTT.

The V and J genes are TRBV27 and TRBJ2-5; D is possibly TRBD1 (5 bases). The V gene's germline CDR1 is MNHEY and CDR2 SMNVEV (reference sequence). Trimming cost V 2 bases and J 1 base, with 11 bases left between them. The CDR3 totals 15 residues. The CDR3 spells CASSLRQNFQETQYF. Written as DNA, the CDR3 is TGTGCCAGCAGTTTAAGACAGAATTTCCAAGAGACCCAGTACTTC.

On this clone: Germline and junction disagree at one end, which may indicate a read error. The chain employs TRBV7-2 and TRBJ1-2, with 11 bases aligning to TRBD1. This CDR3 region has 13 residues. Germline assignment: CDR1 SGHTA and CDR2 FQGNSA. In DNA form, the CDR3 reads TGTGCCAGCAGCCCGGGACAGGGGGAAGGGACCTTCTTC. Its translation: CASSPGQGEGTFF.

The rearrangement links TRBV5-8 to TRBJ1-5, with D possibly being TRBD1 (5 bases). Trimming shortened V by 0 bases and J by 0 bases, and 7 bases separated the two germline ends. Germline-derived CDR1 and CDR2 are SGHTS and YDEGEE. The CDR3 covers 15 residues. The CDR3 spells CASSLGRVSNQPQHF. For the CDR3, the DNA is TGTGCCAGCAGCTTGGGCAGGGTTAGCAATCAGCCCCAGCATTTT.

J is TRBJ2-2 and V is TRBV28; the match to TRBD2 covers 7 bases. This CDR3 is built from 14 residues. The V gene end was trimmed by 5 bases and the J gene end by 8 bases; junction bases not matched to a gene: 8. Per germline, CDR1 MDHEN and CDR2 SYDVKM. The CDR3 region is CASSARLAVGELFF. CDR3 bases: TGTGCCAGCAGTGCCCGACTAGCCGTTGGGGAGCTGTTTTTT.

The chain employs TRBV18 and TRBJ2-7, with D maybe TRBD2 (5 bases). Germline values: CDR1 KGHSH, CDR2 LQKENI. The CDR3 is 16 amino acids. Trimming pared 1 base from V and 5 bases from J, leaving 18 bases between. CDR3 region: CASSPLPGTRRNEQYF. In nucleotides, the CDR3 is TGTGCCAGCTCACCACTTCCGGGAACCAGAAGAAACGAGCAGTACTTC.

The chain carries TRBV28 and TRBJ2-1; no reliable D call. The CDR3 runs to 14 residues. V dropped 2 bases and J dropped 3 bases, with 8 bases sitting between them. Germline assignment: CDR1 MDHEN and CDR2 SYDVKM. CDR3 bases: TGTGCCAGCAGTTTAGGAACTATCTACAATGAGCAGTTCTTC. It codes for CASSLGTIYNEQFF.

This clone has a single count. The chain has TRBV10-3 and TRBJ2-7, with 12 bases lining up with TRBD2. Germline CDR1 reads ENHRY; CDR2 reads SYGVKD. This CDR3 spans 14 amino acids. Trimming cost V 4 bases and J 3 bases; bases outside gene matches: 1. CDR3 coding DNA: TGTGCCATCAGTGCACTAGCGGGAGGCTACGAGCAGTACTTC. Translating it yields CAISALAGGYEQYF.

The rearrangement joins TRBV28 to TRBJ1-3; the D gene is possibly TRBD1 (6 bases). The germline V and J ends were trimmed by 8 bases and 0 bases, with 14 bases remaining between them. This CDR3 is 15 amino acids long. Germline V lookup: CDR1 MDHEN, CDR2 SYDVKM. The DNA of the CDR3 is TGTGCCAGCGACGGGGGGGGCAACTCTGGAAACACCATATATTTT. The encoded protein is CASDGGGNSGNTIYF.

The genes are TRBV27 and TRBJ2-7; D perhaps matches TRBD1 (6 bases). The CDR3 has 14 residues. CDR1 and CDR2 (germline): MNHEY, SMNVEV (reference sequence). V dropped 0 bases and J dropped 2 bases, with 8 bases sitting between them. Here the CDR3 DNA reads TGTGCCAGCAGTTTATCGACAGGACCCTACGAGCAGTACTTC. Amino acid sequence: CASSLSTGPYEQYF.

The chain has TRBV27 and TRBJ2-3, with 10 positions matching TRBD2. In germline, CDR1 is MNHEY, CDR2 SMNVEV (reference sequence). Unmatched junction bases numbered 4, after V lost 5 bases and J lost 5 bases. The CDR3 length is 14 residues. The CDR3 DNA reads TGTGCCAGCAGTGAGCGGGAGGGCCGAGATACGCAGTATTTT. Its protein product is CASSEREGRDTQYF.